This TCR beta chain appears in the sequencing data of a study of cytomegalovirus exposure and HLA in healthy donors (dated by TCRdb to about 2017). Concerning the study at large: In an earlier analysis of under 600 of the donors, around 300 Gb of sequence data and just under 120 million unique TCR beta sequences from about 190 million T cells were reported. Rather than using new phenotypic data, the later analysis identified candidate immune exposures from TCR beta sequences and from how often those sequences occurred across donors. Donor age, sex, ethnicity and CMV serostatus were collected together with the repertoire data. The T cell repertoires of 700 or so subjects were profiled by immunosequencing and related to cytomegalovirus serostatus. All discovery cohort repertoires had been generated using a single sequencing platform. The study aimed to test whether cataloging public T cell receptors could reveal signatures of past pathogen exposure. In an earlier analysis of roughly 540 of the donors, high-throughput TCR beta sequencing was used to judge whether each TCR beta V gene segment behaved as functional or pseudogenic. HLA typing included class I and class II loci at four-digit resolution. Typing coverage differed by locus: A, B, C, DRB1 and DQB1 were typed in about 629-630 donors, DQA1 in about 500, DPA1 in nearly 610, and DPB1 in just under 480. Across about 370 genotyped donors of the cohort, an average of about 240,000 unique TCR beta nucleotide sequences per donor were sequenced, and approximately 17% of those sequences were non-productive. To study patterns of TCR occurrence, a later analysis re-analyzed previously published TCR beta repertoires from 700 or so donors and added high-resolution HLA genotyping. Of the 398 genotyped donors, roughly 80% fell in the genetic ancestry cluster associated with self-reported Caucasian donors. To predict cytomegalovirus infection status, the study brought together high-throughput TCR immunosequencing, statistical association of individual TCRs with disease status, and machine learning. Genome-wide SNP genotypes for about three fifths of the roughly 670 donors were used in a later genetic analysis, which treated that subset as a discovery cohort. Four to six DR-DQ haplotypes were handled as single units for association and clustering, since linkage in the cohort was strong. In addition to the first cohort of around 670 subjects, a separate validation cohort of 120 different subjects was used. Around 330 gigabases of sequencing data and 91 million or so unique TCR sequences made up an early release that covered several hundred HLA-typed donors.

What the work shows at the level of the full study, not this receptor alone: Only TCR beta chains were sequenced in this cohort, and the absence of alpha or paired-chain data limited detectable features. In the study, 150 to 200 TCR beta chains were listed as associated with cytomegalovirus. Some IMGT-functional V segments, including TRBV6-2 and TRBV6-3, could not be distinguished by the 87-base-pair reads and were therefore excluded. Approximately 16 rarely observed V segments, including chromosome 9 orphons, were excluded from the earlier analysis of about 600 of the donors because counts were too low. In vitro tests confirmed that a few of the cytomegalovirus-associated TCR beta chains recognize cytomegalovirus antigens. According to a later genetic analysis, donors in an Asian-associated ancestry cluster had fewer N-insertions in productive TCRs than the approximately 710-donor mean. Linkage disequilibrium might explain the correlated functional status among segregating V segments, but an unknown experimental factor could not be excluded. The sequencing pipeline was judged likely to have produced a cluster of highly shared sequence variants as a technical artifact. Immune exposure information for the cohort was limited to CMV serostatus. Because HLA typing was missing for some donors at each locus, association tests included only the typed subset. A further reported finding was that TCR beta sequences accurately predicted the HLA-A and HLA-B alleles for most subjects in the first cohort. Most TCR sequences were observed very rarely across donors, whereas some public TCRs were present in many individuals. In a later analysis, HLA-associated TCR beta chains were found to be more clonally expanded and to have lower generation probabilities than equally common non-associated chains. Roughly uniform sequencing depth across donors was assumed in presence/absence analyses, although this assumption may not hold. V-gene and J-gene trimming of TCR beta chains was associated with a missense DCLRE1C variant in a later genetic analysis, and the association was replicated in an independent cohort. An earlier analysis of roughly 570 of the donors showed that most TCR beta V segments appeared in productive rearrangements either about 90% or about 30% of the time, which broadly matched IMGT annotations. Most CMV-associated TCR beta chains appeared to be HLA-restricted in a later analysis, and the HLA associations seemed to be driven largely by CMV exposure. It was suggested by the authors that the approach could potentially be generalized to other disease states and immunological phenotypes. When HLA alleles, especially DR and DQ, strongly co-occurred, TCR associations were difficult to assign to individual alleles. Specific HLA alleles were associated with around 18,000 TCR beta sequences at a false discovery rate of 0.05 in a later analysis. In a later analysis, TCR association rates were found to vary across HLA loci, with the most associated TCRs seen for DRB1 alleles and the fewest for HLA-C alleles. A later analysis reported that several top co-occurrence clusters appeared linked to parvovirus B19, influenza, CMV and Epstein-Barr virus. The classifier was reported to diagnose cytomegalovirus status with high specificity and sensitivity in both the original cohort and the validation cohort.

Clipping removes 2 bases from V and 11 bases from J, with 10 as the unmatched junction base count. There are 14 amino acids in the CDR3, from cysteine to phenylalanine inclusive. Just CDR3 DNA is preserved here, 42 bases in frame from base 1. From a lookup of the germline V gene, CDR1 and CDR2 are SQVTM and ANQGSEA. In the case of this clone: The target of this receptor is not known. No base quality information exists; no much larger clone differs at one position.

The library was prepared using the immunoSEQ multiplex PCR assay. For the multiplex PCR, a mixture combining 60 forward primers for TCR Vbeta segments and 13 reverse primers for TCR Jbeta segments was used. Amplification of the CDR3 region of rearranged TCR beta genes was performed with a multiplex PCR assay on genomic DNA. The Illumina HiSeq System was used to sequence the amplified TCR beta libraries as 87-base-pair reads. The authors' analysis ran thus. Across the 666 repertoires, a later analysis counted 75 million to 90 million unique TCR beta chains, approximately 12 million of which were shared by at least two donors. Raw reads were error-corrected and collapsed into unique sequences with a nearest-neighbor algorithm that merged closely related sequences to remove PCR and sequencing errors. To assign V, D and J gene segments, CDR3 sequences were aligned to IMGT reference sequences. For a sequence to be retained, at least a six-nucleotide match to both a V gene segment and a J gene segment was required. A rearrangement was called productive if the CDR3 had no stop codons and remained in frame with V and J, and every other rearrangement was called non-productive. Following IMGT convention, CDR3 was defined as the stretch from the second conserved V-encoded cysteine to the conserved J-encoded phenylalanine. The earlier analysis of 450 to 750 of the donors excluded any sequence lacking an unambiguous match to a single V gene segment. In an earlier analysis of 587 of the donors, V segments were called functional above 56.7% productive rearrangements and were called segregating when the between-donor standard deviation exceeded 5%. To diagnose cytomegalovirus status from the catalog of TCR beta chain sequences, a statistical classification framework was built. In a later analysis, TCR nucleotide sequences were compared against IMGT/GENE-DB human TR gene sequences so that V and J genes could be assigned. The TCRdist pipeline was used in a later analysis to assign CDR3 sequences and most-parsimonious VDJ recombination scenarios. In a later analysis, each TCR beta chain was defined by its CDR3 amino acid sequence together with its V-gene family, and reads lacking a unique V-gene family were excluded. To address suspected cross-contamination and a sequencing artifact, a later analysis removed approximately 590 highly shared, low-generation-probability nucleotide sequences. In a later analysis, a clonal expansion index for each public chain was calculated from normalized within-repertoire ranks of inferred template counts. Generation probabilities in a later analysis came from a VDJ recombination model fitted to out-of-frame rearrangements, and those results were checked against IGoR. In a later analysis, TCR-TCR, TCR-HLA and TCR-CMV co-occurrence was scored with hypergeometric tests, and a repertoire-size bias correction was applied to TCR pairs. A later analysis estimated false discovery rates by permuting HLA or CMV assignments 20 times. In a later analysis, co-occurring TCRs were grouped with DBSCAN, and TCRdist sequence similarity was added when clustering was performed within HLA-allele-positive subsets. Co-occurrence clustering excluded repertoires with fewer than 30,000 or more than 120,000 public chains, plus five with anomalous nucleotide sharing. This is the immuneACCESS table as TCRdb keeps it, with only in-frame sequences that have V and J called. A part of the clones is gone; compared with another copy, unresolved V genes explain less than half, and the rest is unexplained. That table is the source of V, J and clone size, and D and trimming were worked out from the DNA. In all, the sample holds roughly 160,000 clones, and roughly 80% of those were seen once. The ten largest clones take up 2.4% of the sample.

The cohort was made up of 500 to 850 healthy bone marrow donors. Cohort members were all nominally healthy when sampled, although unrecorded immune exposures were likely present. The donor tested CMV seronegative, placing the donor among the roughly 350 seronegative members of the cohort. A peripheral blood sample was provided by each donor, and peripheral blood mononuclear cells were used for TCR beta sequencing. Genomic DNA was extracted from the blood cell samples with the Qiagen DNeasy Blood Extraction Kit. What was sequenced was PBMCs. This receptor chain uses TRBV29-1 and TRBJ2-7, and 12 junction bases match TRBD2. This TCR derives from a male donor in good health and CMV-seronegative. The encoded CDR3 is CSVESPLAGGLEYF. The nucleotides are TGCAGCGTTGAAAGTCCACTAGCGGGAGGTTTGGAGTACTTC.